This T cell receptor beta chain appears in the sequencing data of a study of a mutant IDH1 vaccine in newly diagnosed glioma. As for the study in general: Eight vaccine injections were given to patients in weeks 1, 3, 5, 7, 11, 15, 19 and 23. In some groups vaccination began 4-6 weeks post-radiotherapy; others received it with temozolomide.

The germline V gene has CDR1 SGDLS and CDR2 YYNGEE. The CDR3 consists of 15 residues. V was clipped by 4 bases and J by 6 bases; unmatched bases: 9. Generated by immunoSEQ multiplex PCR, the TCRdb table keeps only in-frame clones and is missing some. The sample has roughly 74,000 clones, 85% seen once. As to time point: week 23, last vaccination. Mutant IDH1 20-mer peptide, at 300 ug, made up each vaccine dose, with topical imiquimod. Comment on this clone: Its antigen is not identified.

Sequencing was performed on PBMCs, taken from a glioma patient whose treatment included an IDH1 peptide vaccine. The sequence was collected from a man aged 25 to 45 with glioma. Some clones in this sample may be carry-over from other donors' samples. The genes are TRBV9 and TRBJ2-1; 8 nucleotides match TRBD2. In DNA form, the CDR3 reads TGTGCCAGCAGCTTAACAGCGGGAGTAGGCAATGAGCAGTTCTTC. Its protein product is CASSLTAGVGNEQFF. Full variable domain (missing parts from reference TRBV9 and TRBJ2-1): DSGVTQTPKHLITATGQRVTLRCSPRSGDLSVYWYQQSLDQGLQFLIQYYNGEERAKGNILERFSAQQFPDLHSELNLSSLELGDSALYFCASSLTAGVGNEQFFGPGTRLTVL.